These T cell receptor beta chains were read from a single sample in a study of CD8 T cells in ankylosing spondylitis. MiXCR, applied by TCRdb to the 5' RACE reads, yields one record per CDR3 protein. In the table there are over 450,000 distinct CDR3 sequences, roughly 13% of which are singletons. The source material was blood, either unsorted or a sorted T cell fraction (not recorded which). These TCRs come from a male donor with ankylosing spondylitis. CDR3s include the opening cysteine and the closing phenylalanine or tryptophan. D genes are given only for firm matches. Clone size, where shown, is once, few, many, or a class for clones that have expanded.

V gene: TRBV25-1
clone size: many
D gene: TRBD1
J gene: TRBJ1-1
CDR3 protein: CASSATRTGQSRAFF
CDR3 DNA: TGTGCCAGCAGTGCTACGCGGACAGGCCAATCTCGGGCTTTCTTT

V gene: TRBV5-1
clone size: many
D gene: .
J gene: TRBJ2-5
CDR3 protein: CASSLEGRGTQYF
CDR3 DNA: TGCGCCAGCAGCTTGGAGGGACGGGGGACCCAGTACTTC

V gene: TRBV28
clone size: many
D gene: .
J gene: TRBJ1-5
CDR3 protein: CASSPRRGVHQPQHF
CDR3 DNA: TGTGCCAGCAGTCCCCGAAGGGGCGTCCATCAGCCCCAGCATTTT

V gene: TRBV19
clone size: few
D gene: .
J gene: TRBJ1-1
CDR3 protein: CASKMKGSRAETMNTEAFF
CDR3 DNA: TGTGCCAGTAAAATGAAAGGGAGCCGGGCAGAAACTATGAACACTGAAGCTTTCTTT

V gene: TRBV18
clone size: .
D gene: .
J gene: TRBJ1-1
CDR3 protein: CASSPTPQGGGTEAFF
CDR3 DNA: TGTGCCAGCTCACCCACCCCCCAAGGTGGAGGCACTGAAGCTTTCTTT

V gene: TRBV7-2
clone size: few
D gene: .
J gene: TRBJ2-2
CDR3 protein: CASSSPAGYNTGELFF
CDR3 DNA: TGTGCCAGCAGCTCCCCCGCCGGTTACAACACCGGGGAGCTGTTTTTT

V gene: TRBV5-1
clone size: few
D gene: TRBD1
J gene: TRBJ2-1
CDR3 protein: CASGGQGVDEQFF
CDR3 DNA: TGCGCCAGCGGTGGACAGGGCGTGGATGAGCAGTTCTTC

V gene: TRBV20-1
clone size: few
D gene: .
J gene: TRBJ2-7
CDR3 protein: CSSKQGGYEQYF
CDR3 DNA: TGCAGTAGCAAACAGGGGGGGTACGAGCAGTACTTC

V gene: TRBV27
clone size: few
D gene: TRBD1
J gene: TRBJ2-1
CDR3 protein: CASGRDRGAGFINEQFF
CDR3 DNA: TGTGCCAGCGGTCGGGACAGGGGGGCAGGGTTTATCAATGAGCAGTTCTTC

V gene: TRBV20-1
clone size: .
D gene: TRBD2
J gene: TRBJ2-2
CDR3 protein: CSARSLAGLTGELFF
CDR3 DNA: TGCAGTGCTAGGAGTCTAGCGGGACTGACCGGGGAGCTGTTTTTT